A selection of T cell receptor beta chains follows, all from one sample in a study of spatial heterogeneity in lung cancer. TCRdb used MiXCR to reprocess the 5' RACE reads, holding one entry per CDR3 protein. The sample comprises 110,000 or so distinct CDR3 sequences, 10% to 13% of which are singletons, and roughly a quarter rests with the top ten. The specimen comprised PBMCs, sampled at follow-up. The receptor set was obtained from a female donor with early-stage non-small cell lung cancer. Each CDR3 is given with its conserved first and last residue. A D gene is named only where the DNA matches it firmly. Rows give clone size only sometimes, using once, few, many, or a class for an expanded clone.

TRBJ2-7 | TRBV30 | few | NA | CAWTGPGTSRYEQYF | TGTGCCTGGACGGGACCCGGGACATCCCGCTACGAGCAGTACTTC
TRBJ1-1 | TRBV7-2 | NA | TRBD1 | CACSLALAGGFTEAFF | TGTGCCTGCAGCTTAGCGCTGGCAGGGGGCTTCACTGAAGCTTTCTTT
TRBJ2-2 | TRBV30 | NA | NA | CAWSVRVTGELFF | TGTGCCTGGAGTGTACGTGTCACCGGGGAGCTGTTTTTT
TRBJ2-1 | TRBV7-3 | once | NA | CASSFGLAYEQFF | TGTGCCAGCAGCTTTGGGCTAGCTTATGAGCAGTTCTTC
TRBJ1-6 | TRBV27 | many | NA | CASSFVTNNSPLHF | TGTGCCAGCAGTTTCGTGACCAATAATTCACCCCTCCACTTT
TRBJ1-3 | TRBV12-3/TRBV12-4 | NA | NA | CASRYLLRAGNTIYF | TGTGCCAGCAGGTATTTGCTACGCGCTGGAAACACCATATATTTT
TRBJ1-1 | TRBV4-2 | NA | NA | CASSQGYTGFLREAFF | TGTGCCAGCAGCCAAGGATATACTGGGTTTCTAAGGGAAGCTTTCTTT
TRBJ1-4 | TRBV29-1 | NA | NA | CSVGGPFDRSANEKLFF | TGCAGCGTTGGAGGGCCCTTTGACAGGTCCGCTAATGAAAAACTGTTTTTT
TRBJ2-2 | TRBV29-1 | few | NA | CSVDRGWSGELFF | TGCAGCGTTGACAGGGGATGGTCCGGGGAGCTGTTTTTT
TRBJ1-4 | TRBV6-1 | NA | TRBD1 | CASSENLPRQGSIEKLFF | TGTGCCAGCAGTGAAAATCTACCCAGACAGGGCTCGATCGAAAAACTGTTTTTT